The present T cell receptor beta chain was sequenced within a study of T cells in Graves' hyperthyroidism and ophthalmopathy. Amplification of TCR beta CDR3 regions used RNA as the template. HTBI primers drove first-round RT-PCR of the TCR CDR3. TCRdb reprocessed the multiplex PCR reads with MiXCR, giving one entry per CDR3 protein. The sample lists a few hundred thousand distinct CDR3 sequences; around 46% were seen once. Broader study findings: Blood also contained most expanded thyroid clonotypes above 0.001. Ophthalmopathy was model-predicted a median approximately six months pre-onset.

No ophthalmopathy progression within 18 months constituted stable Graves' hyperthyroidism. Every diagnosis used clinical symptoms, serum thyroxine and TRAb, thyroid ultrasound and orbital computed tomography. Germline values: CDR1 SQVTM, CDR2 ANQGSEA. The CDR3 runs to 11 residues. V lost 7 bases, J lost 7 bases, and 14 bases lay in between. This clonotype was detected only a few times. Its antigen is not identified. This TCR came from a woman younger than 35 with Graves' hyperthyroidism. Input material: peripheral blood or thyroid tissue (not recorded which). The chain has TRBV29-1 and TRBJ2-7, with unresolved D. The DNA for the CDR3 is TGCAGCGGGAGATCCTACAATGAGCAGTACTTC. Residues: CSGRSYNEQYF.